The source of this TCR beta chain is a study of long-term antiretroviral therapy in people with HIV. CDR1 is LNHNV, CDR2 YYDKDF, per germline (reference sequence). There are 16 residues in the CDR3. V lost 1 base and J lost 7; bases outside the gene matches: 12. The immunoSEQ assay was v3.0, run at survey level. The data were produced by immunoSEQ multiplex PCR, yet TCRdb's version contains in-frame clones alone and is incomplete. The data contain fewer than 25,000 clones, around 82% of them singletons. The TCR was taken from a man in his fifties or sixties with HIV. The starting material was unsorted PBMCs, obtained at the start of antiretroviral therapy. J is TRBJ2-7 and V is TRBV15; 8 bases agree with TRBD1. CDR3 in amino acids: CATSRGTTGGRGEQYF. CDR3 sequence (DNA): TGTGCCACCAGCAGAGGAACTACAGGGGGGCGGGGTGAGCAGTACTTC.